A selection of T cell receptor beta chains follows, all from one sample in a study of blood T cell repertoires in COVID-19. Only in-frame clones appear in the TCRdb table, and some are missing; sequencing was by immunoSEQ multiplex PCR. The table records 100,000 to 150,000 clones, about four fifths of them present only once. The sample consisted of peripheral blood. The receptors were gathered from a man between 60 and 75 years old with acute or convalescent COVID-19. The conserved cysteine and the conserved F or W are not part of the CDR3 here. The order of the fields is J gene, V gene, CDR3 protein.

>TRBJ1-1|TRBV19
ASSLDRPTEAF
>TRBJ2-7|TRBV19
ASSKGSAGPLPEQY
>TRBJ2-7|TRBV7-9
ASSLAGAHEQY
>TRBJ1-1|TRBV27
ASSPTGRTEAF
>TRBJ2-1|TRBV6-5
ASNNLGDEQF
>TRBJ2-3|TRBV5-4
ASSQRSGGTDTQY
>TRBJ1-2|TRBV6-5
ASSYSGTLNYGYT
>TRBJ2-3|TRBV19
ASSRIDRSSTDTQY
>TRBJ2-6|TRBV5-1
ASNPGGSGANVLT
>TRBJ2-5|TRBV4-1
ASSQDPGPPQETQY
>TRBJ2-5|TRBV28
ASSSSGTRVGTQY
>TRBJ1-6|TRBV20-1
SASLSGTGEGSPLH
>TRBJ2-7|TRBV10-3
AISESQGPTYEQY
>TRBJ1-2|TRBV11-2
ASSRGGNYGYT
>TRBJ1-2|TRBV5-1
ASSLDPGGTDYGYT
>TRBJ1-4|TRBV24-1
ATSDSRQEKLF
>TRBJ2-3|TRBV7-8
ASSSRTSGLTDTQY
>TRBJ2-1|TRBV28
ASSWTGNLNEQF
>TRBJ2-7|TRBV13
ASSLGRALAGPY
>TRBJ2-1|TRBV11-2
ASSLVVLAGVNEQF
>TRBJ2-1|TRBV3-1/TRBV3-2
ASSQDSRPLQF
>TRBJ2-2|TRBV7-3
ASSSASGSNTGELF
>TRBJ2-5|TRBV5-6
ASSFSPQETQY
>TRBJ1-6|TRBV28
ASSLSAGFDSPLH
>TRBJ1-5|TRBV6-6
ASSPQQGVGQPQH
>TRBJ1-2|TRBV5-4
ASSLGQGSSGYT
>TRBJ1-1|TRBV3-1/TRBV3-2
ASSQARGNTEAF
>TRBJ1-5|TRBV28
ASSFAGLYNQPQH
>TRBJ2-3|TRBV9
ASSGDWTGSTDTQY
>TRBJ2-7|TRBV5-1
ASSIGTSGNYEQY
>TRBJ1-1|TRBV7-8
ASSLRQAITLNTEAF
>TRBJ2-4|TRBV19
ASSIDSAVLRNIQY
>TRBJ2-7|TRBV7-9
ASSPTGYEQY
>TRBJ2-1|TRBV13
ASSPGQGTIRF
>TRBJ1-5|TRBV12-5
ASALGSQPQH
>TRBJ2-3|TRBV28
ASSLTQSTDTQY
>TRBJ2-1|TRBV28
ASAVRDFTYNEQF
>TRBJ1-4|TRBV15
ATSSPPSTNEKLF
>TRBJ2-3|TRBV29-1
SVRISLGTDTQY
>TRBJ2-7|TRBV21-1
ASSKGPPESNSYEQY
>TRBJ1-2|TRBV18
ASSPPTGEELYGYT
>TRBJ2-7|TRBV5-1
ASSLGSSGLYEQY
>TRBJ2-1|TRBV7-2
ASSSPAGGGSNEQF
>TRBJ1-1|TRBV5-4
ASSLVSRDNTEAF
>TRBJ1-1|TRBV11-2
ASSFGLGANTEAF
>TRBJ1-1|TRBV18
ASSLGGGLNTEAF
>TRBJ1-6|TRBV18
ASSQDRVNSPLH
>TRBJ2-2|TRBV6-5
ASSRDRVTGELF
>TRBJ2-1|TRBV29-1
SVTVTYNEQF
>TRBJ1-4|TRBV15
ATKRGQQNEKLF
>TRBJ2-5|TRBV19
ASSIRKTAQETQY
>TRBJ2-7|TRBV14
ASSQPSGRSEQY
>TRBJ1-2|TRBV19
ASSTIDRDYGYT
>TRBJ2-2|TRBV9
ASSVGARREAGELF
>TRBJ2-1|TRBV28
ASSSRLAGGVGQGF
>TRBJ2-7|TRBV7-2
ASSLGAPPTYEQY
>TRBJ1-1|TRBV19
ASSVLGKDTEAF
>TRBJ2-3|TRBV11-3
ASSLGGSPDTQY
>TRBJ1-5|TRBV27
ASFGQSGQPQH
>TRBJ2-1|TRBV11-3
ASSLVASGYNEQF